Listed below are T cell receptor beta chains from one sample, sequenced in a study of T cells in Graves' hyperthyroidism and ophthalmopathy. TCRdb processed the multiplex PCR reads anew with MiXCR; each CDR3 protein has one entry. The data hold 300,000 to 450,000 distinct CDR3 sequences, with 25% observed a single time. The sequenced sample was blood. All receptors come from a middle-aged man with Graves' hyperthyroidism. Each CDR3 is given with its conserved first and last residue. Fields, in order: J gene, clone size, V gene, D gene, CDR3 protein, CDR3 DNA. D genes are given only for firm matches. Rows may omit the clone size; those that give it use once, few, many or a size class.

TRBJ1-1 | . | TRBV11-3 | TRBD1 | CASGPTQGASFTEAFF | TGTGCCAGCGGCCCGACACAGGGGGCGAGTTTTACTGAAGCTTTCTTT
TRBJ1-5 | few | TRBV30 | TRBD1 | CAWGQGPPQHF | TGTGCCTGGGGACAGGGGCCGCCCCAGCATTTT
TRBJ2-7 | . | TRBV7-3 | TRBD2 | CASSLTFTSGSYEQYF | TGTGCCAGCAGCTTAACGTTTACTAGCGGGAGCTACGAGCAGTACTTC
TRBJ2-7 | once | TRBV29-1 | . | CSARTSSYEQYF | TGCAGCGCTAGGACGAGCTCCTACGAGCAGTACTTC
TRBJ2-4 | . | TRBV20-1 | . | CSAPIGRADMQYF | TGCAGTGCCCCCATAGGAAGGGCAGACATGCAGTACTTC
TRBJ1-2 | many | TRBV6-1 | . | CASSEGPGTYGYTF | TGTGCCAGCAGTGAAGGCCCAGGGACCTATGGCTACACCTTC
TRBJ2-2 | . | TRBV12-3/TRBV12-4 | TRBD2 | CASSGAGEGLAGENTGELFF | TGTGCCAGCTCCGGGGCAGGGGAAGGACTAGCGGGGGAGAACACCGGGGAGCTGTTTTTT
TRBJ2-3 | few | TRBV3-1 | TRBD2 | CASSQDPSGAGDTQYF | TGTGCCAGCAGCCAAGATCCTAGCGGGGCGGGAGATACGCAGTATTTT
TRBJ2-2 | few | TRBV6-1 | . | CASSMDGNTGELFF | TGTGCCAGCAGTATGGACGGAAACACCGGGGAGCTGTTTTTT
TRBJ2-3 | . | TRBV7-3 | TRBD2 | CASSLTFTSGSADTQYF | TGTGCCAGCAGCTTAACGTTTACTAGCGGGAGTGCAGATACGCAGTATTTT
TRBJ2-5 | . | TRBV2 | TRBD2 | CASILGLAGDQETQYF | TGTGCCAGCATCCTTGGACTAGCGGGAGACCAGGAGACCCAGTACTTC
TRBJ1-1 | many | TRBV3-1 | . | CASSQEGGAAFF | TGTGCCAGCAGCCAAGAGGGGGGGGCGGCTTTCTTT
TRBJ2-2 | . | TRBV6-2/TRBV6-3 | . | CASRMGTGELFF | TGTGCCAGCAGAATGGGGACCGGGGAGCTGTTTTTT
TRBJ2-7 | many | TRBV3-1 | . | CASSHRGGAEQYF | TGTGCCAGCAGCCACAGAGGTGGTGCCGAGCAGTACTTC
TRBJ1-2 | . | TRBV5-8 | TRBD1 | CASSQDIGTGGGGYTF | TGTGCCAGCAGCCAAGATATAGGGACAGGGGGCGGTGGCTACACCTTC
TRBJ2-3 | . | TRBV24-1 | . | CATSASERGTDTQYF | TGTGCCACCAGTGCTTCCGAGCGGGGCACAGATACGCAGTATTTT
TRBJ2-7 | few | TRBV19 | TRBD1 | CASSWAGGDEQYF | TGTGCCAGTAGCTGGGCAGGGGGCGACGAGCAGTACTTC
TRBJ2-1 | few | TRBV5-1 | . | CASSPPEVYNEQFF | TGCGCCAGCAGCCCCCCCGAGGTCTACAATGAGCAGTTCTTC
TRBJ2-1 | . | TRBV24-1 | . | CVTSSYNEQFF | TGTGTTACTAGCTCCTACAATGAGCAGTTCTTC
TRBJ2-3 | . | TRBV18 | . | CASSPLTGDTQYF | TGTGCCAGCTCACCACTAACTGGAGATACGCAGTATTTT
TRBJ2-3 | . | TRBV5-5 | TRBD2 | CAATTLSGRSDTQYF | TGTGCCGCAACCACCCTCAGCGGGAGATCAGATACGCAGTATTTT
TRBJ2-5 | . | TRBV19 | . | CASSPSHNSETQYF | TGTGCCAGTAGCCCCTCCCACAACTCGGAGACCCAGTACTTC
TRBJ2-3 | once | TRBV20-1 | TRBD2 | CSAPTSGGLTDTQYF | TGCAGTGCCCCGACTAGCGGAGGTCTCACAGATACGCAGTATTTT
TRBJ2-4 | few | TRBV20-1 | TRBD1 | CSATDRGTAKNIQYF | TGCAGTGCCACTGACAGGGGCACGGCCAAAAACATTCAGTACTTC
TRBJ2-4 | few | TRBV20-1 | . | CSVIGGSALNIQYF | TGCAGTGTAATTGGGGGTAGCGCCTTGAACATTCAGTACTTC
TRBJ2-7 | few | TRBV29-1 | TRBD1 | CSVSDPGQGRTEQYF | TGCAGCGTGTCGGACCCGGGACAGGGACGTACCGAGCAGTACTTC
TRBJ2-7 | . | TRBV20-1 | . | CSASKQVRSYEQYF | TGCAGTGCTAGTAAACAGGTCCGCTCCTACGAGCAGTACTTC
TRBJ2-3 | few | TRBV12-3/TRBV12-4 | . | CASSTDHTDTQYF | TGTGCCAGCAGCACCGACCACACAGATACGCAGTATTTT
TRBJ1-2 | many | TRBV12-3/TRBV12-4 | . | CASSSGTPAYGYTF | TGTGCCAGCAGTTCCGGGACGCCTGCCTATGGCTACACCTTC
TRBJ2-3 | many | TRBV7-8 | . | CASSLAGRVDTQYF | TGTGCCAGCAGCTTAGCTGGGCGGGTAGATACGCAGTATTTT
TRBJ2-1 | . | TRBV19 | . | CASSIVGQSNEQFF | TGTGCCAGTAGTATAGTGGGGCAGAGCAATGAGCAGTTCTTC
TRBJ2-7 | . | TRBV18 | TRBD1 | CASSPAGAGGPYEQYF | TGTGCCAGCTCACCGGCAGGGGCAGGGGGCCCCTACGAGCAGTACTTC
TRBJ2-3 | . | TRBV11-1 | TRBD2 | CASSFAGDDTQYF | TGTGCCAGCAGCTTTGCGGGGGACGATACGCAGTATTTT
TRBJ1-2 | few | TRBV5-1 | TRBD1 | CASSLNRGRTDGYTF | TGCGCCAGCAGCTTGAACAGGGGGCGTACCGATGGCTACACCTTC
TRBJ1-5 | . | TRBV7-6 | . | CASSLGGLRNQPQHF | TGTGCCAGCAGCTTAGGGGGCCTCCGCAATCAGCCCCAGCATTTT
TRBJ2-5 | many | TRBV20-1 | TRBD1 | CSASGTGGNGETQYF | TGCAGTGCTAGTGGGACAGGGGGCAATGGCGAGACCCAGTACTTC
TRBJ2-1 | . | TRBV20-1 | TRBD2 | CSALTTSGRVQDEQFF | TGCAGTGCTCTCACAACTAGCGGGAGGGTCCAGGATGAGCAGTTCTTC
TRBJ2-5 | many | TRBV6-1 | . | CASSEAWGYQETQYF | TGTGCCAGCAGTGAAGCTTGGGGCTACCAAGAGACCCAGTACTTC
TRBJ2-1 | few | TRBV2 | TRBD2 | CASRTSGTPYNEQFF | TGTGCCAGCAGGACTAGCGGAACCCCCTACAATGAGCAGTTCTTC
TRBJ2-7 | few | TRBV5-6 | . | CASSLVLNYEQYF | TGTGCCAGCAGCTTGGTTCTAAACTACGAGCAGTACTTC
TRBJ2-5 | . | TRBV5-1 | TRBD2 | CASSTKREGSETQYF | TGCGCCAGCAGCACCAAGCGGGAGGGCAGCGAGACCCAGTACTTC
TRBJ1-1 | few | TRBV10-2 | . | CASSADRNTEAFF | TGCGCCAGCAGTGCGGACAGGAACACTGAAGCTTTCTTT
TRBJ2-2 | . | TRBV12-3/TRBV12-4 | . | CALRGTGELFF | TGTGCCCTCCGGGGCACCGGGGAGCTGTTTTTT
TRBJ2-2 | . | TRBV5-1 | . | CASSSGLPGELFF | TGCGCCAGCAGCTCTGGTCTCCCCGGGGAGCTGTTTTTT
TRBJ2-3 | . | TRBV30 | TRBD2 | CAWSEGLAGGTDTQYF | TGTGCCTGGAGTGAAGGACTAGCGGGGGGCACAGATACGCAGTATTTT
TRBJ2-1 | . | TRBV5-1 | TRBD1 | CASSDRGTGGYEQFF | TGCGCCAGCAGCGACCGAGGGACAGGGGGTTACGAGCAGTTCTTC
TRBJ2-7 | . | TRBV9 | . | CASSVDSNPSYEQYF | TGTGCCAGCAGCGTGGACAGTAACCCGTCCTACGAGCAGTACTTC
TRBJ1-3 | . | TRBV28 | . | CASRAGGQGNTIYF | TGTGCCAGCAGGGCGGGGGGGCAAGGAAACACCATATATTTT